Sequencing of this T cell receptor beta chain was carried out in a study of blood T cell repertoires in COVID-19. Background on the study: The United States, Italy and Spain provided the acute and convalescent COVID-19 samples.

This CDR3 spans 13 amino acids. Germline CDR1 MNHEY, CDR2 SVGAGI. After removal of 11 bases from V and 0 bases from J, the junction contained 4 bases not matched to a gene. This clone has only a few counts. Sequencing used immunoSEQ multiplex PCR; TCRdb keeps in-frame clones, though not all of them. Of about 230,000 clones in the sample, 81% were seen once. The specimen sequenced was peripheral blood. This chain links TRBV6-5 with TRBJ1-3, with 7 bases matching TRBD1. This receptor was identified in a woman at least 80 years old with COVID-19, enrolled during active disease. CDR3 protein: CASHRGSGNTIYF. The CDR3 nucleotides are TGTGCCTCCCACAGGGGCTCTGGAAACACCATATATTTT.